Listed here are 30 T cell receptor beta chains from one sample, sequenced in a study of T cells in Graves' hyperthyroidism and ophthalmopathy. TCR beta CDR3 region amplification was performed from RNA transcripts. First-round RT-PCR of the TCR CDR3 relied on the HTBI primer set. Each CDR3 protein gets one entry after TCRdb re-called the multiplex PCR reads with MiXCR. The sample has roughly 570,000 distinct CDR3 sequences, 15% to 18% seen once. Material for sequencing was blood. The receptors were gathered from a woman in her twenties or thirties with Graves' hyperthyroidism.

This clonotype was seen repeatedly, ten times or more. CDR3 DNA sequence: TGTGCCAGCAGCCCCGGTATCAGCGGCAATGAGCAGTTCTTC. It translates to CASSPGISGNEQFF. The chain couples TRBV7-2 to TRBJ2-1, with D perhaps matching TRBD2 (5 bases). CDR1 is SGHTA and CDR2 is FQGNSA in the germline V gene. Trimming took 5 bases from V and 6 from J, leaving 14 bases between them. The CDR3 is 14 amino acids.

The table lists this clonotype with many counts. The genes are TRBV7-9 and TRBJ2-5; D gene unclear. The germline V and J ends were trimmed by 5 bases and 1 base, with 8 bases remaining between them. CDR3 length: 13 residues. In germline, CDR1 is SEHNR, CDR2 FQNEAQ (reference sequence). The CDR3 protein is CASSHLPQETQYF. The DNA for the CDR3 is TGTGCCAGCAGCCACTTGCCCCAAGAGACCCAGTACTTC.

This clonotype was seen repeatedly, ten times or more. As DNA, the CDR3 is TGCAGTGCCCCCAACCTGCTTGAGGGAACAGGGGATACGCAGTATTTT. Translating it yields CSAPNLLEGTGDTQYF. The chain couples TRBV20-1 to TRBJ2-3; D perhaps matches TRBD1 (6 bases). The CDR3 totals 16 residues. Looked up from germline, CDR1 is DFQATT and CDR2 is SNEGSKA (reference sequence). Trimming pared 6 bases from V and 6 bases from J, leaving 25 bases between.

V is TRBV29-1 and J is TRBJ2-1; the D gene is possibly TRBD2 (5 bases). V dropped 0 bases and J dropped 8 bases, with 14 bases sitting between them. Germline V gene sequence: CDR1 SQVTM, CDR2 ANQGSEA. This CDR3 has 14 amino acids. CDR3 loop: CSVEDVGPGDEQFF. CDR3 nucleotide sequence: TGCAGCGTTGAAGATGTAGGGCCCGGGGATGAGCAGTTCTTC.

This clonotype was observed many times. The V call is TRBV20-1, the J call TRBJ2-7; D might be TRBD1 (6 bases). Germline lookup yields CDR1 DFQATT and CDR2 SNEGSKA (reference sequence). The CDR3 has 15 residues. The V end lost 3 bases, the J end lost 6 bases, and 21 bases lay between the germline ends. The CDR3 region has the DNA TGCAGTGCTAGGCCCCTTACAGGGAAAAGATTCGAGCAGTACTTC. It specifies CSARPLTGKRFEQYF.

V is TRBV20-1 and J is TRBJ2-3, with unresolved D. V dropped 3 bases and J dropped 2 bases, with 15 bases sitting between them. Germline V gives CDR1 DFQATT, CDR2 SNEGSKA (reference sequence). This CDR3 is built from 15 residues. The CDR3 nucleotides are TGCAGTGCTAGTGTCGGCGGAACTTCCACAGATACGCAGTATTTT. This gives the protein CSASVGGTSTDTQYF.

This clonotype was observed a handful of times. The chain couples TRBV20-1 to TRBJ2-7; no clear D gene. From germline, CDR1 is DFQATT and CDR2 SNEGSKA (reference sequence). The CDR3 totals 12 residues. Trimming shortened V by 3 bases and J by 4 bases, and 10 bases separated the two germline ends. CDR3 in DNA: TGCAGTGCTAGTATCGGTTCGTACGAGCAGTACTTC. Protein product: CSASIGSYEQYF.

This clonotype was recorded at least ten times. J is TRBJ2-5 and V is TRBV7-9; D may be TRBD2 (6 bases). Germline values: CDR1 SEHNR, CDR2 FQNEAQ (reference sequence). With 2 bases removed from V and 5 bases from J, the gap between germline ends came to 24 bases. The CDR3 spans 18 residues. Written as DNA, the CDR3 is TGTGCCAGCAGCTTATCTCAAGTGGTGCGGGATGGGGGGGAGACCCAGTACTTC. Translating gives CASSLSQVVRDGGETQYF.

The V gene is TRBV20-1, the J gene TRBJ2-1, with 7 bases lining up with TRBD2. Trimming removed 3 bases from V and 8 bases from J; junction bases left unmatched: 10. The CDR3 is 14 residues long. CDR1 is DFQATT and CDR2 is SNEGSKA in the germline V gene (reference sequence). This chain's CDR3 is CSASAAGVLDEQFF. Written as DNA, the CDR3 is TGCAGTGCTAGTGCGGCGGGAGTCCTCGATGAGCAGTTCTTC.

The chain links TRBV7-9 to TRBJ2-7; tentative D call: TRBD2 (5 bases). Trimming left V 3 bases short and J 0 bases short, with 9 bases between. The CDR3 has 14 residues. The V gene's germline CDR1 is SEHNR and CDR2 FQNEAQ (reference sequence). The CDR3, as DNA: TGTGCCAGCAGCTTCCCGGGGTACTCCTACGAGCAGTACTTC. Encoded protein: CASSFPGYSYEQYF.

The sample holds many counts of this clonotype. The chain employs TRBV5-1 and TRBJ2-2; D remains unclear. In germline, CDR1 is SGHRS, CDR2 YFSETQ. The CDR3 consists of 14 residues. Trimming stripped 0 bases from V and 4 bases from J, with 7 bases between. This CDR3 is CASSLADFTGELFF. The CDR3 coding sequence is TGCGCCAGCAGCTTGGCCGATTTCACCGGGGAGCTGTTTTTT. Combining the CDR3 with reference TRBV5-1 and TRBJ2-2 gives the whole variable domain KAGVTQTPRYLIKTRGQQVTLSCSPISGHRSVSWYQQTPGQGLQFLFEYFSETQRNKGNFPGRFSGRQFSNSRSEMNVSTLELGDSALYLCASSLADFTGELFFGEGSRLTVL.

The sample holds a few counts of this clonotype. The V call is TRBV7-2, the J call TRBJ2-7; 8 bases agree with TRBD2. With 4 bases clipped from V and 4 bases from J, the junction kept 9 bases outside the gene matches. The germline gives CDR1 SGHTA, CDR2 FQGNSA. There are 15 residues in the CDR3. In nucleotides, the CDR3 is TGTGCCAGCAGCTCGGGGAGGGGACTAGTTTACGAGCAGTACTTC. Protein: CASSSGRGLVYEQYF.

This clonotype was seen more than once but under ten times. CDR3 in DNA: TGTGCCAGCAGCCTAGGGACCACCGGGGTTTGGCAGTACTTC. Amino acid sequence: CASSLGTTGVWQYF. The chain recombines TRBV3-1 with TRBJ2-7; tentatively, D is TRBD1 or TRBD2 (5 bases each). The germline V gene has CDR1 LGHDT and CDR2 YNNKEL (reference sequence). The CDR3 contains 14 residues. V was clipped by 4 bases and J by 9 bases, with 19 bases between them.

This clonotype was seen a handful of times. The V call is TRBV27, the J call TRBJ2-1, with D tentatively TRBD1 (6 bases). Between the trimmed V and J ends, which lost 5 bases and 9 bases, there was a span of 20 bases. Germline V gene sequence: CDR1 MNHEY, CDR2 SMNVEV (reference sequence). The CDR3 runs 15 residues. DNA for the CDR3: TGTGCCAGCAGTCCATTAGGGGGTCTTAATGGTGAGCAGTTCTTC. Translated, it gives CASSPLGGLNGEQFF.

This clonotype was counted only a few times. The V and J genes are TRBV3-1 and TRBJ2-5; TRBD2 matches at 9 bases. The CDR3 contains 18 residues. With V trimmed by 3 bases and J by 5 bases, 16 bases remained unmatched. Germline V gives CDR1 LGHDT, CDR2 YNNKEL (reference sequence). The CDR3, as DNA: TGTGCCAGCAGCCAGGGCCCCCTGACTAGCGGAAGGGGGGAGACCCAGTACTTC. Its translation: CASSQGPLTSGRGETQYF.

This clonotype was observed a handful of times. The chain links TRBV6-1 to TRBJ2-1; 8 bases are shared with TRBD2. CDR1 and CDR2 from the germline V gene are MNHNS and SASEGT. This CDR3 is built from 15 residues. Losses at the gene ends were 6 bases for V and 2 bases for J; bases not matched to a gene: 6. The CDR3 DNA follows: TGTGCCAGCAGAAGGGGGACTAGAACCTACAATGAGCAGTTCTTC. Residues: CASRRGTRTYNEQFF.

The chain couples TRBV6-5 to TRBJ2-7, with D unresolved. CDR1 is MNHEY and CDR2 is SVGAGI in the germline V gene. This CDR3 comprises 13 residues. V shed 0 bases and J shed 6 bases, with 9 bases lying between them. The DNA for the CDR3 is TGTGCCAGCAGTTACTCGGACGCTATCGAGCAGTACTTC. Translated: CASSYSDAIEQYF.

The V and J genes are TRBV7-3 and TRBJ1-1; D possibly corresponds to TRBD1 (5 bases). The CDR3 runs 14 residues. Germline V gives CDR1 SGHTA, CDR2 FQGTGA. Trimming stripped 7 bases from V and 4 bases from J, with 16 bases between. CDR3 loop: CASKPGGFGTEAFF. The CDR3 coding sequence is TGTGCCAGCAAACCGGGGGGGTTTGGCACTGAAGCTTTCTTT.

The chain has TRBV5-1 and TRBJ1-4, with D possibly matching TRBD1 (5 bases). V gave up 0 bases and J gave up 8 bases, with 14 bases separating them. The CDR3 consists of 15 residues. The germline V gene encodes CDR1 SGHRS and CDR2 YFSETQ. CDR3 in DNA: TGCGCCAGCAGCTTGGGTGGGGGAGTGATCGAAAAACTGTTTTTT. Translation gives CASSLGGGVIEKLFF.

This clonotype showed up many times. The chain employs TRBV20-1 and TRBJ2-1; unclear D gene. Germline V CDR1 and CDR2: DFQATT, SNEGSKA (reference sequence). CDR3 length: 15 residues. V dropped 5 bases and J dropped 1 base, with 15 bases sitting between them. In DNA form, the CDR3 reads TGCAGTGCTGGAACGCCTACGATTTCCTACAATGAGCAGTTCTTC. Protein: CSAGTPTISYNEQFF.

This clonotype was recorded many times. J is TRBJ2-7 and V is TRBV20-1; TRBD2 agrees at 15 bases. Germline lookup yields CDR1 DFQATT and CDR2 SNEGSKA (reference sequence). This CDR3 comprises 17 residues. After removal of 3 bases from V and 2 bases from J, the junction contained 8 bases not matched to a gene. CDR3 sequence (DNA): TGCAGTGCTAGTGCTGGGACTAGCGGGAGGAATACCTACGAGCAGTACTTC. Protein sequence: CSASAGTSGRNTYEQYF.

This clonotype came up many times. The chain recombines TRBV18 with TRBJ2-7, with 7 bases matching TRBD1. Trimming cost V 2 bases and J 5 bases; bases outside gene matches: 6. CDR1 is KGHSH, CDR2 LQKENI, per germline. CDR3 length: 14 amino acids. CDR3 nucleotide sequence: TGTGCCAGCTCACCATCAGTCACAGGGGACGAGCAGTACTTC. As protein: CASSPSVTGDEQYF. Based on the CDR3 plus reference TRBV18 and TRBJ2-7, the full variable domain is NAGVMQNPRHLVRRRGQEARLRCSPMKGHSHVYWYRQLPEEGLKFMVYLQKENIIDESGMPKERFSAEFPKEGPSILRIQQVVRGDSAAYFCASSPSVTGDEQYFGPGTRLTVT.

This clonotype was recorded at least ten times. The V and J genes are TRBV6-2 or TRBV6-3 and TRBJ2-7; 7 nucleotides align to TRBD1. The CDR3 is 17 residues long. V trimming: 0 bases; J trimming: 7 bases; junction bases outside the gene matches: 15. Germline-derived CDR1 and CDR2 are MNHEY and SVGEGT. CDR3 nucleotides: TGTGCCAGCAGTTACTCCTTGTCAGACAGGGATCTATTTGAGCAGTACTTC. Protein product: CASSYSLSDRDLFEQYF.

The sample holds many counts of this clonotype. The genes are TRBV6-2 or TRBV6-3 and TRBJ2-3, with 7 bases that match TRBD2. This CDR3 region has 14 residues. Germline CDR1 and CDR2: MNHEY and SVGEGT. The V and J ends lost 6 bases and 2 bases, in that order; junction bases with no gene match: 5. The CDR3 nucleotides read TGTGCCAGCAGCCCGGGACTATTCACAGATACGCAGTATTTT. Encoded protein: CASSPGLFTDTQYF.

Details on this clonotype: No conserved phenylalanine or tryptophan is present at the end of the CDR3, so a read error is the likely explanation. The CDR3: CASSFWDRGGEQYL. The CDR3 DNA reads as TGTGCCAGCAGCTTTTGGGACAGGGGGGGCGAGCAGTACCTC. V is TRBV7-2 and J is TRBJ2-7; 11 nucleotides agree with TRBD1. The germline V gene has CDR1 SGHTA and CDR2 FQGNSA. The CDR3 is made up of 14 amino acids. With 3 bases clipped from V and 6 bases from J, the junction kept 4 bases outside the gene matches.

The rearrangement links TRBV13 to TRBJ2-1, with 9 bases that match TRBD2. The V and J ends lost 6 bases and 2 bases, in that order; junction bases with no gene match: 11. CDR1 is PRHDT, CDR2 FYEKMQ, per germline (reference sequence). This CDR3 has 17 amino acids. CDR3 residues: CASSSPLAGDAYNEQFF. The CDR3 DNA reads TGTGCCAGCAGTTCCCCCTTAGCGGGAGATGCCTACAATGAGCAGTTCTTC.

DNA of the CDR3: TGCAGCGTCCCCGCGCCGGGGGCACATGGCTACACCTTC. The encoded protein is CSVPAPGAHGYTF. This rearrangement joins TRBV29-1 to TRBJ1-2; possible D gene TRBD1, 6 bases. This CDR3 comprises 13 residues. From germline, CDR1 is SQVTM and CDR2 ANQGSEA. The V gene lost 6 bases and the J gene lost 6 bases, with 17 bases spanning the gap.

The DNA for the CDR3 is TGTGCCAGCAGAGCTAACCCCGGACTAGCGGGAGCGGGCGATGAGCAGTACTTC. Its protein product is CASRANPGLAGAGDEQYF. V and J are TRBV6-1 and TRBJ2-7, with 13 bases matching TRBD2. The CDR3 runs to 18 residues. With 6 bases clipped from V and 7 bases from J, the junction kept 18 bases outside the gene matches. Germline values: CDR1 MNHNS, CDR2 SASEGT.

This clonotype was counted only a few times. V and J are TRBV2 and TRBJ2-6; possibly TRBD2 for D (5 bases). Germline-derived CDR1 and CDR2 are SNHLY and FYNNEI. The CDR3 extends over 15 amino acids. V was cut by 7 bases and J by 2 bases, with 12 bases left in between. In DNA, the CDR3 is TGTGCCAGCACCAAGGAGGAGGCTGGGGCCAACGTCCTGACTTTC. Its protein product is CASTKEEAGANVLTF.

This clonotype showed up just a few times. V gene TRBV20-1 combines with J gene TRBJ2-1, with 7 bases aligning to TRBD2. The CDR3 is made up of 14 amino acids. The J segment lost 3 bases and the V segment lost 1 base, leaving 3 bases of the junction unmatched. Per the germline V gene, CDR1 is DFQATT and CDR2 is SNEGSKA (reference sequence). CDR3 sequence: CSARVSGNYNEQFF. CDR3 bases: TGCAGTGCTAGAGTCAGCGGGAACTACAATGAGCAGTTCTTC.